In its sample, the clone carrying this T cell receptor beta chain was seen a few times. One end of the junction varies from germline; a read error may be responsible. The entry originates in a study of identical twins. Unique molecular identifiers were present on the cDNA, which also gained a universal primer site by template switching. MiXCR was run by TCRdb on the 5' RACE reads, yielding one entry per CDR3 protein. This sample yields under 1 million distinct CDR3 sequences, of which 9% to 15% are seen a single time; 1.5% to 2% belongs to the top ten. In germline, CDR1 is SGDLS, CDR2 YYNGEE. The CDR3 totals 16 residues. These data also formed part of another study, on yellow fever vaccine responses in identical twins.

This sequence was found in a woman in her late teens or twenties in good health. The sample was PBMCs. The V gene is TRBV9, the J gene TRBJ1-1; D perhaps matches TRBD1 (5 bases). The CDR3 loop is CASSVVRGPEGTEAFF. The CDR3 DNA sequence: TGTGCTAGCAGCGTAGTAAGGGGACCCGAGGGGACTGAAGCTTTCTTT.